The rows below give T cell receptor beta chains drawn from one sample of a study of T cells in Graves' hyperthyroidism and ophthalmopathy. TCRdb reprocessed the multiplex PCR reads with MiXCR, giving one entry per CDR3 protein. This table holds about 690,000 distinct CDR3 sequences, 17% found once. Material: blood. Receptor source: a man aged 50-59 years with Graves' hyperthyroidism. Both conserved end residues are part of each CDR3. Clone sizes are given selectively: once, few, many, or a class where the clone is expanded.

clone_size v_call cdr3_aa
many TRBV12-3/TRBV12-4 CASSKGDGYTF
- TRBV7-9 CASSLATSVSPDTQYF
- TRBV5-1 CASSLEGGLEKLFF
- TRBV10-1 CASSESRGTGAFF
- TRBV18 CASSRGQGKGNEQFF
many TRBV24-1 CATSEGVQTQYF
many TRBV4-3 CASSQYTDNYGYTF
many TRBV2 CASSDQGHTGELFF
- TRBV24-1 CATSDSFSGSVYNEQFF
many TRBV12-3/TRBV12-4 CASRILAEMDTQYF
- TRBV5-1 CASSQPRGTALVGLYNEQFF
many TRBV28 CASSPGGTGAYGYTF
few TRBV6-1 CASSEWREAHNEQFF
few TRBV19 CASSIGYWNEQFF
many TRBV25-1 CASSDDPPQLRSSYEQYF
few TRBV29-1 CSVEISFGSGELFF
many TRBV24-1 CATGDQAGVQETQYF
- TRBV6-1 CASLTGAFGNTIYF
few TRBV20-1 CSARSPGERQPQHF
many TRBV10-3 CAISEGYGPNYGYTF